This T cell receptor (beta chain) was found in a study of post-analysis software for immune sequencing data. Overall study results and limits: When compared against controls, multiple sclerosis patients showed significantly lower normalized Chao1 diversity. Clustering by F measure revealed strong co-clustering among samples prepared together in one batch. TRBV segments more frequent in patients than in controls numbered about five and included TRBV5-6, TRBV5-1 and TRBV20-1.

This clonotype was seen only a few times. Its antigen remains unidentified. Trimming took 5 bases from V and 8 from J, leaving 9 bases between them. Germline values: CDR1 DFQATT, CDR2 SNEGSKA (reference sequence). This CDR3 has 10 amino acids. The TCR beta cDNA libraries carried unique molecular identifiers. With roughly 0.85 to 11 million T cells as the source, 540,000 or so cDNA molecules resulted. TCRdb redid the calling of the PCR reads with MiXCR, one entry per CDR3 protein. The top ten clones hold less than 8% of a sample with 350,000 to 500,000 distinct CDR3 sequences, 39% of them seen once. Material: blood. The chain combines TRBV20-1 with TRBJ1-2, with no clear D. This clonotype was sampled from a girl under 10 years old with multiple sclerosis. CDR3 coding DNA: TGCAGTGCTTACAGCAACGGCTACACCTTC. Its protein is CSAYSNGYTF.